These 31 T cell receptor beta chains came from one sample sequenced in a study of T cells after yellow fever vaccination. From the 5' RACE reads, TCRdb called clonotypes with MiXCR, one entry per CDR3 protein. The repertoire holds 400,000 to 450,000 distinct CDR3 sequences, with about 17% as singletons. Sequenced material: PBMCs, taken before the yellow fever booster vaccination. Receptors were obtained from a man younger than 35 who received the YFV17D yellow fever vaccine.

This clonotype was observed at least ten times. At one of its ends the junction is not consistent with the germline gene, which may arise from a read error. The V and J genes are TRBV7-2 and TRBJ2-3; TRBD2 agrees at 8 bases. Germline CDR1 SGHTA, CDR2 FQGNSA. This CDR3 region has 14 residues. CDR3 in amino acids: CATSGGSGTDTQYF. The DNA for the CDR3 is TGTGCCACCAGCGGGGGCTCTGGCACAGATACGCAGTATTTT.

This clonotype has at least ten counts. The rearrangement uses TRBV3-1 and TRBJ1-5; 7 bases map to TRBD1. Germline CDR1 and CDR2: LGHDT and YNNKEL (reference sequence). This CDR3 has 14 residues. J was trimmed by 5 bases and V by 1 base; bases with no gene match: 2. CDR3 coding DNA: TGTGCCAGCAGCCAAGGGACAGGCGATCAGCCCCAGCATTTT. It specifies CASSQGTGDQPQHF.

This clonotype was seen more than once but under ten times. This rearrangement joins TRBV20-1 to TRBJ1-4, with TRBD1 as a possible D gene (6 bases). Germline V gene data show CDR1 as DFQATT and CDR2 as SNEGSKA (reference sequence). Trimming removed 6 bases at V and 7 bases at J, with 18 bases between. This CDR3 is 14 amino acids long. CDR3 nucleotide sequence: TGCAGTGCGAGACGAGGGGGGAGGGGTGAAAAACTGTTTTTT. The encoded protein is CSARRGGRGEKLFF.

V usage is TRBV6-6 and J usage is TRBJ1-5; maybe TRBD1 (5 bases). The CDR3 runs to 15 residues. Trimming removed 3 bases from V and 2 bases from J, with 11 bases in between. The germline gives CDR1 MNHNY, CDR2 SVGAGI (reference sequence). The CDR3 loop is CASSYVKGRNQPQHF. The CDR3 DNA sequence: TGTGCCAGCAGTTATGTTAAGGGACGCAATCAGCCCCAGCATTTT.

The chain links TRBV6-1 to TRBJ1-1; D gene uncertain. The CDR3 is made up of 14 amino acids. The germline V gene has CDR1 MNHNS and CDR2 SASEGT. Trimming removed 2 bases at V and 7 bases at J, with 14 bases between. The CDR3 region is CASSELFSGGEAFF. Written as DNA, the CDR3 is TGTGCCAGCAGTGAACTTTTTAGTGGCGGTGAAGCTTTCTTT.

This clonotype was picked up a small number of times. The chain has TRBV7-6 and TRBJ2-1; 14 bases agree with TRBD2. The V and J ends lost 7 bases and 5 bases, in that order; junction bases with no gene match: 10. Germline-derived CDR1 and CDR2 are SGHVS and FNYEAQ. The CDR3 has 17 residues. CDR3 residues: CASTNRLAGGENNEQFF. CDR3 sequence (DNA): TGTGCCAGCACCAATCGACTAGCGGGGGGGGAAAACAATGAGCAGTTCTTC.

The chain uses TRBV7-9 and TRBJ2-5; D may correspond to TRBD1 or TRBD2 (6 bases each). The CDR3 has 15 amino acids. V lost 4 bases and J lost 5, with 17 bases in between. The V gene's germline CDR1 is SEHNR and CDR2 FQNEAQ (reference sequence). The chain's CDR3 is CASSSGLTGRETQYF. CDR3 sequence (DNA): TGTGCCAGCAGCTCTGGACTCACAGGGAGGGAGACCCAGTACTTC. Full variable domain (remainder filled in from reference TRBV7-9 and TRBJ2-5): DTGVSQNPRHKITKRGQNVTFRCDPISEHNRLYWYRQTLGQGPEFLTYFQNEAQLEKSRLLSDRFSAERPKGSFSTLEIQRTEQGDSAMYLCASSSGLTGRETQYFGPGTRLLVL.

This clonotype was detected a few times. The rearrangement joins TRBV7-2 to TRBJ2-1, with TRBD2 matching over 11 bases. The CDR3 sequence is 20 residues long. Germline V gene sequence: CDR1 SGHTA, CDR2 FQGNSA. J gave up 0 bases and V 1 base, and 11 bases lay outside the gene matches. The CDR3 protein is CASSLGASGGTNRSYNEQFF. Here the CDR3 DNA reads TGTGCCAGCAGCTTAGGGGCTAGCGGGGGGACGAACCGCTCCTACAATGAGCAGTTCTTC.

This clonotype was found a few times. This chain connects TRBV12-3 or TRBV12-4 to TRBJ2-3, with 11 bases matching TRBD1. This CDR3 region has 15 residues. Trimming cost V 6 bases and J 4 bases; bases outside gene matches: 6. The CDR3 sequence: CASRAPGQGADTQYF. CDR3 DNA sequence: TGTGCCAGCAGAGCACCGGGACAGGGGGCAGATACGCAGTATTTT.

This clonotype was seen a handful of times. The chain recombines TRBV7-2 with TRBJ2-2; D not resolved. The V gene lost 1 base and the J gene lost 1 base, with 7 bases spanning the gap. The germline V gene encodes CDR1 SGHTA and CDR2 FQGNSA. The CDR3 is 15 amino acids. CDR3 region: CASSLDVRNTGELFF. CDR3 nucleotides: TGTGCCAGCAGCTTAGATGTGAGGAACACCGGGGAGCTGTTTTTT.

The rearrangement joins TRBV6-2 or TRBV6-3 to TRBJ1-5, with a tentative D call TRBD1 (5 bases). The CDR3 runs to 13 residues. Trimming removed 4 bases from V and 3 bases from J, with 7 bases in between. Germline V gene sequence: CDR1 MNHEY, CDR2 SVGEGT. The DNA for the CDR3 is TGTGCCAGCAGTTTGACAGACAATCAGCCCCAGCATTTT. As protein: CASSLTDNQPQHF.

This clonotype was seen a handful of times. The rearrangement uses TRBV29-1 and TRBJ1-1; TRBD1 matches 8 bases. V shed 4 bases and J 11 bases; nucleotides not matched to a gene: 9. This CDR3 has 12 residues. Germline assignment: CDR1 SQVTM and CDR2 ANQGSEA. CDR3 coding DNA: TGCAGCGTTGTGCCAGGGGGCTCTGGGGCTTTCTTT. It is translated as CSVVPGGSGAFF.

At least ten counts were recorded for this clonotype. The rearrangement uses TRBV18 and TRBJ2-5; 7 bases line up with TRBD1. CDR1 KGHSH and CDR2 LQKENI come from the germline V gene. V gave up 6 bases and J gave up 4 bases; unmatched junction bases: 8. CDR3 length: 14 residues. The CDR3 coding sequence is TGTGCCAGCTCGTTCAGACAGGGTGGAGAGACCCAGTACTTC. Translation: CASSFRQGGETQYF.

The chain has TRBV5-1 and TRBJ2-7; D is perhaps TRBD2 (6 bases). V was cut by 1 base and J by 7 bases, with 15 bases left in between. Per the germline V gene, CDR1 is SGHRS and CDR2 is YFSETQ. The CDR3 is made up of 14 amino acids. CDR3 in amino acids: CASSLIGLAREQYF. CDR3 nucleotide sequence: TGCGCCAGCAGCTTGATCGGGCTAGCGAGAGAGCAGTACTTC. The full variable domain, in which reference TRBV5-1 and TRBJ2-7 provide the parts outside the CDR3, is KAGVTQTPRYLIKTRGQQVTLSCSPISGHRSVSWYQQTPGQGLQFLFEYFSETQRNKGNFPGRFSGRQFSNSRSEMNVSTLELGDSALYLCASSLIGLAREQYFGPGTRLTVT.

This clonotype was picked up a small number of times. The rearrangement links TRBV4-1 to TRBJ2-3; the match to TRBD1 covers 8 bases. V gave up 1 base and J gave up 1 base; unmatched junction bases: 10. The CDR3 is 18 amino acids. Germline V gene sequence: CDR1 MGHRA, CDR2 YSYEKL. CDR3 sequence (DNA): TGCGCCAGCAGCCAAGGATGGGGACAGGAATTCCGCACAGATACGCAGTATTTT. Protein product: CASSQGWGQEFRTDTQYF.

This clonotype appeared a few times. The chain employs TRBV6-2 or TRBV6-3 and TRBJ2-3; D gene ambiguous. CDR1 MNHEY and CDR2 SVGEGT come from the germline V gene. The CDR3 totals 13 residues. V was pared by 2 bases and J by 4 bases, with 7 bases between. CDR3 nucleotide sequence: TGTGCCAGCAGTTACCCAAATCCAGATACGCAGTATTTT. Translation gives CASSYPNPDTQYF.

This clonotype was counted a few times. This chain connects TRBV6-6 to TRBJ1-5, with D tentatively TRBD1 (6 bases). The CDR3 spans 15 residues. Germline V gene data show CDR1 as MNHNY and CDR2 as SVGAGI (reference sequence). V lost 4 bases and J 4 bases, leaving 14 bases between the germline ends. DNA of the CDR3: TGTGCCAGCAGTTCAGACAGGTCCGGGAATCAGCCCCAGCATTTT. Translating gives CASSSDRSGNQPQHF.

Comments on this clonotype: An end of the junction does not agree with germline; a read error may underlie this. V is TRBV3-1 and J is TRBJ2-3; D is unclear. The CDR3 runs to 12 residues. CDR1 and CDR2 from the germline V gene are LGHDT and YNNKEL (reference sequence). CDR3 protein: CASSQGLNTRYF. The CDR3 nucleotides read TGTGCCAGCAGCCAAGGACTCAATACGCGGTATTTT.

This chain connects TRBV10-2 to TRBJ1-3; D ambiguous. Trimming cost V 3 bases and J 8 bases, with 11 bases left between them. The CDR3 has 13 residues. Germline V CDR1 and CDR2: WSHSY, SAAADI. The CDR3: CASSEGGVHTIYF. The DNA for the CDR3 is TGCGCCAGCAGTGAAGGCGGGGTTCACACCATATATTTT.

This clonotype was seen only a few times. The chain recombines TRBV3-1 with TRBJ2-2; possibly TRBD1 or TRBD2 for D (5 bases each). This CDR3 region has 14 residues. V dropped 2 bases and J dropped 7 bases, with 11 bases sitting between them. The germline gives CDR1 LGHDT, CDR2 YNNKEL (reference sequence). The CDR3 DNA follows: TGTGCCAGCAGCCAACGAGAGGGGCACGGGGAGCTGTTTTTT. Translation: CASSQREGHGELFF.

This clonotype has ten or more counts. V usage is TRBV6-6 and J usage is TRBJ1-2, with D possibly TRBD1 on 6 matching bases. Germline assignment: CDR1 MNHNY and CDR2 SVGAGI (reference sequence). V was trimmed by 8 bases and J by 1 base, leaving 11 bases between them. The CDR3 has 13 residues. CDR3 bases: TGTGCCAGCTGTAGGACAGATAACTATGGCTACACCTTC. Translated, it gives CASCRTDNYGYTF.

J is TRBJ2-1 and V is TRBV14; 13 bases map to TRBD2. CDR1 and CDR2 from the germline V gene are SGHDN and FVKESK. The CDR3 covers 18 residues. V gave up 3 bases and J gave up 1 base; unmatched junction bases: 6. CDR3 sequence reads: CASSHRTSGGLSYNEQFF. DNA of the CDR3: TGTGCCAGCAGCCACCGGACTAGCGGGGGCCTTTCCTACAATGAGCAGTTCTTC. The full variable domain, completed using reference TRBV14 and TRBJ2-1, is EAGVTQFPSHSVIEKGQTVTLRCDPISGHDNLYWYRRVMGKEIKFLLHFVKESKQDESGMPNNRFLAERTGGTYSTLKVQPAELEDSGVYFCASSHRTSGGLSYNEQFFGPGTRLTVL.

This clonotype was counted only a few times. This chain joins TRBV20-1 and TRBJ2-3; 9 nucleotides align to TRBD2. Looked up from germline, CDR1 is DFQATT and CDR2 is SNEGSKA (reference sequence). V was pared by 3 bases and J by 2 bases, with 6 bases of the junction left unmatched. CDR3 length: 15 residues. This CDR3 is CSASVAGGNTDTQYF. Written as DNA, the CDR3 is TGCAGTGCTAGCGTGGCGGGGGGGAACACAGATACGCAGTATTTT.

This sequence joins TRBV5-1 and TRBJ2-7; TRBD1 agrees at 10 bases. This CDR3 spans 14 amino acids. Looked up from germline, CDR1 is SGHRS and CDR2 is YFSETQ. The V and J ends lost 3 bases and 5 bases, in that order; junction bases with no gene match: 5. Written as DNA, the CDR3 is TGCGCCAGCAGCTGGTCGACAGGGGGCGACGAGCAGTACTTC. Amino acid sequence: CASSWSTGGDEQYF. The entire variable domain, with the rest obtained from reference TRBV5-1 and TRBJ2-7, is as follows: KAGVTQTPRYLIKTRGQQVTLSCSPISGHRSVSWYQQTPGQGLQFLFEYFSETQRNKGNFPGRFSGRQFSNSRSEMNVSTLELGDSALYLCASSWSTGGDEQYFGPGTRLTVT.

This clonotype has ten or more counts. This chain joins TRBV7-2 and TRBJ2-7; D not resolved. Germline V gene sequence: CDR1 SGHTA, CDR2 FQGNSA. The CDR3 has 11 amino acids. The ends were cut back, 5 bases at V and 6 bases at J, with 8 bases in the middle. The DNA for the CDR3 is TGTGCCAGCAGCCTCCTAGTCGAGCAGTACTTC. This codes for CASSLLVEQYF.

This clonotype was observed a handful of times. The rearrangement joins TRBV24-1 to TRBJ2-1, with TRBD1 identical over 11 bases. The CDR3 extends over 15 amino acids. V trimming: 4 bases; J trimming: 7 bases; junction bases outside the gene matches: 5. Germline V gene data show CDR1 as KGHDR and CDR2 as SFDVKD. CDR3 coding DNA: TGTGCCACCAGTGACCTGGGACAGGGGGTAAATGAGCAGTTCTTC. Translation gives CATSDLGQGVNEQFF.

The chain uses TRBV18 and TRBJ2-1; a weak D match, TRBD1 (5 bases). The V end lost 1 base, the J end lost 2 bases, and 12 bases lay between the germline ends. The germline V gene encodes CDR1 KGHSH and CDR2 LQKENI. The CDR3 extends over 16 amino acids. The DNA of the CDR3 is TGTGCCAGCTCACCACAGGGGATAGGAACCTACAATGAGCAGTTCTTC. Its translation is CASSPQGIGTYNEQFF.

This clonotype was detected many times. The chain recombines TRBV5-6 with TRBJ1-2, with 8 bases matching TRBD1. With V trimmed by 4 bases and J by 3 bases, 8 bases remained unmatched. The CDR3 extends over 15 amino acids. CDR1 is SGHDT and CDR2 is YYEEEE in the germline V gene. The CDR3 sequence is CASSTAGQGYYGYTF. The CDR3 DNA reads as TGTGCCAGCAGCACCGCCGGACAGGGCTACTATGGCTACACCTTC. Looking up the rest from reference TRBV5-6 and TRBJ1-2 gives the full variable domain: DAGVTQSPTHLIKTRGQQVTLRCSPKSGHDTVSWYQQALGQGPQFIFQYYEEEERQRGNFPDRFSGHQFPNYSSELNVNALLLGDSALYLCASSTAGQGYYGYTFGSGTRLTVV.

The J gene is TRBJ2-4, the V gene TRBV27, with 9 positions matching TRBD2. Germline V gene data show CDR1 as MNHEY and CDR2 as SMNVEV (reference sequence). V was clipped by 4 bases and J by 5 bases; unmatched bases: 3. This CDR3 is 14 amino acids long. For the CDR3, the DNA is TGTGCCAGCAGTTCTGCGGGGGGGCAAAACATTCAGTACTTC. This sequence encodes CASSSAGGQNIQYF.

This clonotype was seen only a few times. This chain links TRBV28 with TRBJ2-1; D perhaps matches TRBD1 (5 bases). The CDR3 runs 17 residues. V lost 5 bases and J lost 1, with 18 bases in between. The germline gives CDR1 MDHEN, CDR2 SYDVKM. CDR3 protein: CASSTPHGQGSYNEQFF. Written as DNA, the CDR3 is TGTGCCAGCAGTACCCCCCACGGTCAGGGTTCCTACAATGAGCAGTTCTTC. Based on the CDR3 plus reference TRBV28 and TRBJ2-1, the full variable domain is DVKVTQSSRYLVKRTGEKVFLECVQDMDHENMFWYRQDPGLGLRLIYFSYDVKMKEKGDIPEGYSVSREKKERFSLILESASTNQTSMYLCASSTPHGQGSYNEQFFGPGTRLTVL.

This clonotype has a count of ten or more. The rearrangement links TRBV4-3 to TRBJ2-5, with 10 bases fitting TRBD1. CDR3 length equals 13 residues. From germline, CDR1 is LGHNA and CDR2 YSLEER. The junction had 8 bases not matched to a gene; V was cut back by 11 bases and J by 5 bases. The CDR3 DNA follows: TGCGCCGGCGAGGACAGGGGGTCTGAGACCCAGTACTTC. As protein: CAGEDRGSETQYF.